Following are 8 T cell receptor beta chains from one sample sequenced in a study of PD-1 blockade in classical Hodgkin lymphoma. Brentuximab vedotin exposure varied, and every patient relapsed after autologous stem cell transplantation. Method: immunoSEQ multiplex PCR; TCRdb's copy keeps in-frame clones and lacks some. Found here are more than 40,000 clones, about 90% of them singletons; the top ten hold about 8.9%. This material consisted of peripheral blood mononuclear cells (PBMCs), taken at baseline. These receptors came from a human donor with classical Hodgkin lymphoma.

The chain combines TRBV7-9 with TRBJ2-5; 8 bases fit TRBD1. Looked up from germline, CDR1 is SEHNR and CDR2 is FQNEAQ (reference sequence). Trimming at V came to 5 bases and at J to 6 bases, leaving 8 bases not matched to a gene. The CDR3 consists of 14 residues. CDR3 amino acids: CASSVHGQGKTQYF. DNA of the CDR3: TGTGCCAGCAGCGTTCATGGACAGGGAAAGACCCAGTACTTC.

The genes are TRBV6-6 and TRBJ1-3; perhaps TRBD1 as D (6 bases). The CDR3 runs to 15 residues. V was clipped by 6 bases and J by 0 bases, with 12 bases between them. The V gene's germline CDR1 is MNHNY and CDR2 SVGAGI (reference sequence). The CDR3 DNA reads TGTGCCAGCAGCACTCGGACAGACTCTGGAAACACCATATATTTT. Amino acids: CASSTRTDSGNTIYF.

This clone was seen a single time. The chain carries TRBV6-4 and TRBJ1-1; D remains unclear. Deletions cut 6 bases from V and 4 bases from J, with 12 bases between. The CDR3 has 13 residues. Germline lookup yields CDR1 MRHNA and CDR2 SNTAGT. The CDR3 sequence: CASRATRTTEAFF. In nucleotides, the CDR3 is TGTGCCAGCAGGGCGACAAGAACCACTGAAGCTTTCTTT.

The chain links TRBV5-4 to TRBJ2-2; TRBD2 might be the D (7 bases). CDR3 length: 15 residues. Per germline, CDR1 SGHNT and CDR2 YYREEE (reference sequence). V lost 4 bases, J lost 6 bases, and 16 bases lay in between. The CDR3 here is CASSVGGAQAGELFF. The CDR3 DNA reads TGTGCCAGCAGCGTGGGGGGGGCGCAGGCCGGGGAGCTGTTTTTT. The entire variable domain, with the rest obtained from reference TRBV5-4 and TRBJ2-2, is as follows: ETGVTQSPTHLIKTRGQQVTLRCSSQSGHNTVSWYQQALGQGPQFIFQYYREEENGRGNFPPRFSGLQFPNYSSELNVNALELDDSALYLCASSVGGAQAGELFFGEGSRLTVL.

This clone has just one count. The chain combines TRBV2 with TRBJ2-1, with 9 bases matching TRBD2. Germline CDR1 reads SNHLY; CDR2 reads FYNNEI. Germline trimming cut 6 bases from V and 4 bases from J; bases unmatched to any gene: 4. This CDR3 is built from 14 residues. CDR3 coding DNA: TGTGCCAGCAGAGAGACTAGCGGTTACAATGAGCAGTTCTTC. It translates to CASRETSGYNEQFF. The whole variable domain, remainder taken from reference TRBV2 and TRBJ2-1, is EPEVTQTPSHQVTQMGQEVILRCVPISNHLYFYWYRQILGQKVEFLVSFYNNEISEKSEIFDDQFSVERPDGSNFTLKIRSTKLEDSAMYFCASRETSGYNEQFFGPGTRLTVL.

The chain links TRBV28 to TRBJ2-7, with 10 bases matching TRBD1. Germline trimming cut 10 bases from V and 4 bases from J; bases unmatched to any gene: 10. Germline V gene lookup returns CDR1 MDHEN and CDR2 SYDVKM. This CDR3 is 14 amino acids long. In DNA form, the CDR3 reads TGTGCCACCGGGAGGACAGGGGGGACGTACGAGCAGTACTTC. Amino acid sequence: CATGRTGGTYEQYF. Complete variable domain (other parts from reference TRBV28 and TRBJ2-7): DVKVTQSSRYLVKRTGEKVFLECVQDMDHENMFWYRQDPGLGLRLIYFSYDVKMKEKGDIPEGYSVSREKKERFSLILESASTNQTSMYLCATGRTGGTYEQYFGPGTRLTVT.

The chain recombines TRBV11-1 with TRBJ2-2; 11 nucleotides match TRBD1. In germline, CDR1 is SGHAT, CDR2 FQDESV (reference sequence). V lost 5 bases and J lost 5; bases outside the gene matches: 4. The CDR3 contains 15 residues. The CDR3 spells CASSQDRGRTGELFF. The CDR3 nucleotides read TGTGCCAGCAGCCAGGACAGGGGGCGTACCGGGGAGCTGTTTTTT.

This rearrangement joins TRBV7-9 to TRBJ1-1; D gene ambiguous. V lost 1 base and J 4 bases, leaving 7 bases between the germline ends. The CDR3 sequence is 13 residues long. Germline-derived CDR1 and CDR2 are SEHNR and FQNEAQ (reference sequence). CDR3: CASSLGQVTEAFF. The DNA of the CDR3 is TGTGCCAGCAGCTTAGGTCAGGTCACTGAAGCTTTCTTT.